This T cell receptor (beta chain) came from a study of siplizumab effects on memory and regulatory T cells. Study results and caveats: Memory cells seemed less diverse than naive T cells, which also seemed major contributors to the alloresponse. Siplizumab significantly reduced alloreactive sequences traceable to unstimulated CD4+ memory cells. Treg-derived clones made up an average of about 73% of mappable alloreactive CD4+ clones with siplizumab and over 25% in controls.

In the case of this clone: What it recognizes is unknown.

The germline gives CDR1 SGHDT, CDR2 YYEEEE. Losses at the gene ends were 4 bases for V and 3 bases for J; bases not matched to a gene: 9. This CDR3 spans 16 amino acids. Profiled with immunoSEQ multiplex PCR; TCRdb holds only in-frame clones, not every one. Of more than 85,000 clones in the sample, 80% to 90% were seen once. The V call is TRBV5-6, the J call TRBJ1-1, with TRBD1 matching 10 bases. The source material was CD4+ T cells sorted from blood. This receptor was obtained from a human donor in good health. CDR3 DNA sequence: TGTGCCAGCAGCCCGAGGACAGGGGGATCCGACACTGAAGCTTTCTTT. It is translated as CASSPRTGGSDTEAFF.